The rows below give T cell receptor beta chains drawn from one sample of a study of blood T cells in healthy people across ages. Using its own MiXCR run on the 5' RACE reads, TCRdb lists one record per CDR3 protein. The table shows some 690,000 distinct CDR3 sequences, with about a fifth occurring only once. Sequencing was done on a sample of blood. Receptors were obtained from a man between 65 and 85 years old in good health. CDR3s include the opening cysteine and the closing phenylalanine or tryptophan. A D gene is named only where the DNA matches it firmly. Clone sizes are given selectively: once, few, many, or a class where the clone is expanded.

clone_size,d_call,j_call,v_call,cdr3_nt,cdr3_aa
-,-,TRBJ2-1,TRBV25-1,TGTGCCAGCAGTGTAGCGGCTCTTAGCTCCTACAATGAGCAGTTCTTC,CASSVAALSSYNEQFF
-,TRBD1,TRBJ2-3,TRBV5-1,TGCGCCAGCAGCTTGGCGGGACAGTTCTCAGATACGCAGTATTTT,CASSLAGQFSDTQYF
many,TRBD1,TRBJ1-2,TRBV3-1,TGTGCCAGCAGCCATAGGACAGGGAACTATGGCTACACCTTC,CASSHRTGNYGYTF
-,TRBD1,TRBJ1-5,TRBV12-3/TRBV12-4,TGTGCCAGCAGTGAGCGGGACAGGGGTCTTTATAGCAATCAGCCCCAGCATTTT,CASSERDRGLYSNQPQHF
-,-,TRBJ2-1,TRBV11-2,TGTGCCAGCAGCCTCGGGGTGTGGCAGTTCTTC,CASSLGVWQFF
-,-,TRBJ2-7,TRBV5-1,TGCGCCAGCAGCTTCAGATGGGGTTCTTCCTACGAGCAGTACTTC,CASSFRWGSSYEQYF
few,-,TRBJ2-6,TRBV28,TGTGCCAGCAGTTTAGGTGGGGCTAGGGCCAACGTCCTGACTTTC,CASSLGGARANVLTF
-,-,TRBJ1-2,TRBV3-1,TGTGCCAGCAGCCAGAACAGGCTTTCGGGCTATGGCTACACCTTC,CASSQNRLSGYGYTF
-,-,TRBJ1-3,TRBV2,TGTGCCAGCAGTGAGCGGGGACCGAACTCTGGAAACACCATATATTTT,CASSERGPNSGNTIYF
few,-,TRBJ1-1,TRBV5-1,TGCGCCAGCAGCTTGGACGGGGCTCGCGGAACTGAAGCTTTCTTT,CASSLDGARGTEAFF
few,TRBD2,TRBJ2-3,TRBV7-2,TGTGCCAGCAGCCCTATTAGCGGGGGGGCGGGAGATACGCAGTATTTT,CASSPISGGAGDTQYF
-,-,TRBJ2-5,TRBV7-2,TGTGCCAGCAGCCTGTCTAGCGAAGAGACCCAGTACTTC,CASSLSSEETQYF
-,TRBD1,TRBJ1-2,TRBV12-3/TRBV12-4,TGTGCCAGCACTTCGGACAGGGGGACCCATGGCTACACCTTC,CASTSDRGTHGYTF
-,TRBD1,TRBJ1-1,TRBV6-1,TGTGCCAGCACCACGGGACAGGGGGCTTATGGTGAAGCTTTCTTT,CASTTGQGAYGEAFF
-,TRBD1,TRBJ1-2,TRBV12-3/TRBV12-4,TGTGCCAGCAGTCCAGCCCCGGGACAGGGAAAAAACGGCTACACCTTC,CASSPAPGQGKNGYTF
few,-,TRBJ2-3,TRBV7-9,TGTGCCAGCAGCTTAGGGGCAACAGGGTCCCGCGCAGATACGCAGTATTTT,CASSLGATGSRADTQYF
-,TRBD1,TRBJ2-2,TRBV12-3/TRBV12-4,TGTGCCAGCAGTCAGGACAGGGGGCTAGCCGGGGAGCTGTTTTTT,CASSQDRGLAGELFF
once,-,TRBJ1-4,TRBV6-5,TGTGCCAGCAGTTACTCGCCGCTACGGGGGGCGCGGGGTAATGAAAAACTGTTTTTT,CASSYSPLRGARGNEKLFF
-,-,TRBJ1-1,TRBV5-1,TGCGCCAGCAGCATGGCAGGGACTCGTGAAGCTTTCTTT,CASSMAGTREAFF
few,-,TRBJ2-7,TRBV28,TGTGCCAGCAGTTTATCCGGCGTCGGGGCAGGGAGCGAGCAGTACTTC,CASSLSGVGAGSEQYF
-,-,TRBJ2-5,TRBV27,TGTGCCAGCAGTTTTAACCCCAGGGCGAAGACCCAGTACTTC,CASSFNPRAKTQYF
few,TRBD1,TRBJ1-1,TRBV12-3/TRBV12-4,TGTGCCAGCAGTGCAAGGACAGGGGTGGGCACTGAAGCTTTCTTT,CASSARTGVGTEAFF
-,-,TRBJ2-1,TRBV3-1,TGTGCCAGCAGCCGCCTTAACCGTGGTGAGCAGTTCTTC,CASSRLNRGEQFF
many,-,TRBJ1-1,TRBV27,TGTGCCAGTCACAACTCCCGGGACCACAACACTGAAGCTTTCTTT,CASHNSRDHNTEAFF
many,TRBD2,TRBJ2-5,TRBV28,TGTGCCAGCAGTGAAGCGGGGATACAAGAGACCCAGTACTTC,CASSEAGIQETQYF
-,-,TRBJ1-4,TRBV7-9,TGTGCCAGCAGCCATGGACAGCACAGCGATGAAAAACTGTTTTTT,CASSHGQHSDEKLFF
few,-,TRBJ1-1,TRBV7-2,TGTGCCAGCAGCTTAGTTTACCGTACTGAAGCTTTCTTT,CASSLVYRTEAFF
-,-,TRBJ2-4,TRBV27,TGTGCCAGCAGTCAAGGGGGTTTGACCCGAATACACTTC,CASSQGGLTRIHF
-,TRBD1,TRBJ2-7,TRBV4-1,TGCGCCAGCAGCCAAGAACAGGGGGCTTACGAGCAGTACTTC,CASSQEQGAYEQYF
once,TRBD2,TRBJ2-1,TRBV6-2/TRBV6-3,TGTGCCACCCTTCCGGGACTAGCGCGTGAGCAGTTCTTC,CATLPGLAREQFF
-,-,TRBJ2-5,TRBV12-3/TRBV12-4,TGTGCCAGCAGTTTAGCGGGGGGATCGAAGACCCAGTACTTC,CASSLAGGSKTQYF
-,-,TRBJ1-3,TRBV21-1,TGTGCCAGCAGCAAAGTTGGGGGGAACAGTCTTAACTCTGGAAACACCATATATTTT,CASSKVGGNSLNSGNTIYF
many,-,TRBJ2-1,TRBV20-1,TGCAGTGCCCCCCGGGGTAGCTCCTACAATGAGCAGTTCTTC,CSAPRGSSYNEQFF
-,TRBD1,TRBJ2-1,TRBV3-1,TGTGCCAGCAGCCCTCCCGGGACAGAATCCTACAATGAGCAGTTCTTC,CASSPPGTESYNEQFF
few,-,TRBJ2-3,TRBV19,TGTGCCAGTAGTGCCTACAACACAGATACGCAGTATTTT,CASSAYNTDTQYF
-,-,TRBJ1-1,TRBV5-1,TGCGCCAGCAGGTGGGGTCCGGGACCGAACACTGAAGTTTTCTTT,CASRWGPGPNTEVFF
few,TRBD2,TRBJ2-3,TRBV20-1,TGCAGTCCCCAGGGACTAGCGGGATTCGGAGATACGCAGTATTTT,CSPQGLAGFGDTQYF
-,TRBD2,TRBJ2-1,TRBV28,TGTGCCAGCAGTTTAGCTGCTAGCGGGGGGTACAATGAGCAGTTCTTC,CASSLAASGGYNEQFF
many,-,TRBJ2-4,TRBV11-2,TGTGCCAGCAGCTTAGACGGCCCTCATCAGTACTTC,CASSLDGPHQYF
-,-,TRBJ2-3,TRBV12-3/TRBV12-4,TGTGCCAGCAGGAGCGCAGATGCGGAGTATTTT,CASRSADAEYF
-,-,TRBJ2-7,TRBV12-3/TRBV12-4,TGTGCCAGCAGTCGAGTTCCCTACGAGCAGTACTTC,CASSRVPYEQYF
few,-,TRBJ2-1,TRBV20-1,TGCAGTGTTAGGTCCTCGGGAAGGAGCGATGAGCAGTTCTTC,CSVRSSGRSDEQFF
-,-,TRBJ2-5,TRBV20-1,TGCAGTGCCGACGGGACCACCAAAGAGACCCAGTACTTC,CSADGTTKETQYF
few,-,TRBJ1-2,TRBV12-3/TRBV12-4,TGTGCCAGCAAAATATGGGCAGGTCAAGCTAACTATGGCTACACCTTC,CASKIWAGQANYGYTF
many,-,TRBJ1-1,TRBV7-9,TGTGCCAGCAGCTTTGGTCTAAGGCACACTGAAGCTTTCTTT,CASSFGLRHTEAFF
once,-,TRBJ1-2,TRBV20-1,TGCAGTGCTAGAGATCGGGAGGAGAACTACTATGGCTACACCTTC,CSARDREENYYGYTF
few,-,TRBJ1-4,TRBV5-1,TGCGCCAGCAGCTTGTTGAGCGACCGTAATGAAAAACTGTTTTTT,CASSLLSDRNEKLFF
-,-,TRBJ2-4,TRBV7-9,TGTGCCAGCAGCCTAGGGGATGAGGTAGCCAAAAACATTCAGTACTTC,CASSLGDEVAKNIQYF
-,-,TRBJ2-4,TRBV14,TGTGCCAGCAGCCGGGACGGTAAAAACATTCAGTACTTC,CASSRDGKNIQYF
many,-,TRBJ1-1,TRBV12-3/TRBV12-4,TGTGCCAGCAGTTTTCAGGAGGGAAACACTGAAGCTTTCTTT,CASSFQEGNTEAFF
many,-,TRBJ2-6,TRBV5-1,TGTGCCAGCAGTTTCCGTTTCTCTGGGGCCAACGTCCTGACTTTC,CASSFRFSGANVLTF
-,-,TRBJ2-5,TRBV5-1,TGCGCCAGCAGCTTTCTCCCCCAAGAGACCCAGTACTTC,CASSFLPQETQYF
few,-,TRBJ1-1,TRBV11-2,TGTGCCAGCAGCTTAGTAAGGTCTGAAGCTTTCTTT,CASSLVRSEAFF